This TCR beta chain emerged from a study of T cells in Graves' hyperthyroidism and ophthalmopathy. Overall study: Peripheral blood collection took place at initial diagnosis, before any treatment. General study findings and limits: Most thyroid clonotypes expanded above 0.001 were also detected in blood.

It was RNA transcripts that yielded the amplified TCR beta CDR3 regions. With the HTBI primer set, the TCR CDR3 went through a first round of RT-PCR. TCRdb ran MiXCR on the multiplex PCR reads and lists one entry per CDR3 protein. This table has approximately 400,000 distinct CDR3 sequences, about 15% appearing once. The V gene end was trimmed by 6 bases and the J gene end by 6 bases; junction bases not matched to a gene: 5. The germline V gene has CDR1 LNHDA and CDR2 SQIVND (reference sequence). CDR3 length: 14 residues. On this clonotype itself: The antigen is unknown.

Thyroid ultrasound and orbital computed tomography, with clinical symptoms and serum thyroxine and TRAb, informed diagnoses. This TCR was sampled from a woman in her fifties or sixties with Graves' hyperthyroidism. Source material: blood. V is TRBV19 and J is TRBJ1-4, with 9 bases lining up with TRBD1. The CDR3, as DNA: TGTGCCAGTAGCGACAGGGGGGGATATGAAAAACTGTTTTTT. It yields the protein CASSDRGGYEKLFF.